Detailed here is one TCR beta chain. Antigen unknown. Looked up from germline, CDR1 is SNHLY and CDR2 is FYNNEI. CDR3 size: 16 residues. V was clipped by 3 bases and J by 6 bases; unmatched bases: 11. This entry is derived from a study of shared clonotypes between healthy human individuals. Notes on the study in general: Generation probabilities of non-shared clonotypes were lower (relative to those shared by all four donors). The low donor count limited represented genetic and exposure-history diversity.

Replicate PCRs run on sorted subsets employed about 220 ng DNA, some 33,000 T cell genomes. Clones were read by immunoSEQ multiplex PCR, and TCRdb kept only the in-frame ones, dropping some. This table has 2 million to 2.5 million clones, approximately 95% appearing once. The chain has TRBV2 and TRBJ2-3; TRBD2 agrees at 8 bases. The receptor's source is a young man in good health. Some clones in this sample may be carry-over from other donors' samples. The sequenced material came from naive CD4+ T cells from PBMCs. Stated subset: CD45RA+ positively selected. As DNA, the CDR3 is TGTGCCAGCAGTGATGGGGTAGCGGGGCCAAGGGATACGCAGTATTTT. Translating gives CASSDGVAGPRDTQYF.